Listed below are T cell receptor beta chains from one sample, sequenced in a study of blood T cell repertoires in COVID-19. The table came from immunoSEQ multiplex PCR; TCRdb's copy has only in-frame clones and leaves some out. The sample has 97,000 or so clones, roughly 87% seen once. The sequenced sample was peripheral blood. These receptors all stem from a woman aged 45-59 years with COVID-19, enrolled during active disease. The CDR3 runs from the conserved cysteine through the conserved F or W. The D gene is left open where the match is weak. A clone size is listed for some rows: how often the clone was seen (once, few, many), or a class if it is expanded.

TRBV7-3	NA	TRBJ2-1	TRBD1	TGTGCCAGCAGCTTAGCCGGGACAGGGGGGTTACGAGAGCAGTTCTTC	CASSLAGTGGLREQFF
TRBV4-1	NA	TRBJ2-5	NA	TGCGCCAGCAGCCGGACAGACTTCTCCCAAGAGACCCAGTACTTC	CASSRTDFSQETQYF
TRBV7-2	NA	TRBJ2-1	TRBD1	TGTGCCAGCAGCTTACAGGGGGCCTTTTACAATGAGCAGTTCTTC	CASSLQGAFYNEQFF
TRBV6-5	NA	TRBJ2-1	NA	TGTGCCAGCAGTTTTTCAGGCCCCTCCTACAATGAGCAGTTCTTC	CASSFSGPSYNEQFF
TRBV25-1	NA	TRBJ1-6	TRBD1	TGTGCCAGCAGTCCGGGACAGGGGCATTCACCCCTCCACTTT	CASSPGQGHSPLHF
TRBV3-1/TRBV3-2	once	TRBJ1-6	NA	TGTGCCAGCAGCCAAAGGGGTTTGGATTCACCCCTCCACTTT	CASSQRGLDSPLHF
TRBV6-8	NA	TRBJ2-2	NA	TGTGCCAGCAGTTACACCCGCCAACAGAACACCGGGGAGCTGTTTTTT	CASSYTRQQNTGELFF
TRBV10-3	few	TRBJ1-1	NA	TGTGCCATCAGTGAGTCGAATTCAAACAGTTTCCTTTTT	CAISESNSNSFLF
TRBV9	NA	TRBJ1-1	NA	TGTGCCAGCAGCGTAGACGGGGGGGACACTGAAGCTTTCTTT	CASSVDGGDTEAFF
TRBV7-9	few	TRBJ1-6	NA	TGTGCCAGCAGCCTAGAGGGGAGGAATTCACCCCTCCACTTT	CASSLEGRNSPLHF
TRBV6-5	few	TRBJ1-1	TRBD1	TGTGCCAGCAGCGACAGGGGGACTGAAGCTTTCTTT	CASSDRGTEAFF
TRBV14	NA	TRBJ2-7	NA	TGTGCCAGCAGCCAAGATGGGGGCGGGTACGAGCAGTACTTC	CASSQDGGGYEQYF
TRBV7-2	NA	TRBJ2-1	TRBD2	TGTGCCAGCAGACCGTCGGCGGGGGGGCCGTACAATGAGCAGTTCTTC	CASRPSAGGPYNEQFF
TRBV29-1	NA	TRBJ1-6	NA	TGCAGCGGACGACAGGAACCGGGTTCACCCCTCCACTTT	CSGRQEPGSPLHF
TRBV15	NA	TRBJ2-7	NA	TGTGCCACCAGCAGAGACAGTTACGAGCAGTACTTC	CATSRDSYEQYF
TRBV7-2	NA	TRBJ1-3	NA	TGTGCCAGCAGCCGGGACAACTCTGGAAACACCATATATTTT	CASSRDNSGNTIYF
TRBV4-1	NA	TRBJ1-2	NA	TGCGCCAGCAGCCAAGAGGGCCTAACCTATGGCTACACCTTC	CASSQEGLTYGYTF
TRBV12-3/TRBV12-4	once	TRBJ1-3	NA	TGTGCCAGCGCTGAGGGCTCTGGAAACACCATATATTTT	CASAEGSGNTIYF
TRBV11-3	NA	TRBJ1-2	TRBD1	TGTGCCAGCAGCCCAAGGGACAGCGGTTTGGGCTACACCTTC	CASSPRDSGLGYTF
TRBV18	NA	TRBJ2-5	NA	TGTGCCAGCTCACTAAAAGAGACCCAGTACTTC	CASSLKETQYF
TRBV5-1	NA	TRBJ1-6	TRBD1	TGCGCCAGCAGCTTGACGGGGACAGGGAACTATAATTCACCCCTCCACTTT	CASSLTGTGNYNSPLHF
TRBV6-2/TRBV6-3	NA	TRBJ1-2	TRBD1	TGTGCCAGCAGCCCCCAGGGGGAGAACTATGGCTACACCTTC	CASSPQGENYGYTF
TRBV25-1	NA	TRBJ2-5	TRBD1	TGTGCCAGCAGGGGGGACAGGGGGTCGGGGGAGACCCAGTACTTC	CASRGDRGSGETQYF
TRBV9	NA	TRBJ2-3	TRBD2	TGTGCCAGCAGCGTTAGCGGGGGGGCAGGGACAGATACGCAGTATTTT	CASSVSGGAGTDTQYF
TRBV30	NA	TRBJ2-2	TRBD2	TGTGCCTGTCCTAGCGGGGGGACCGGGGAGCTGTTTTTT	CACPSGGTGELFF
TRBV5-6	NA	TRBJ1-3	TRBD1	TGTGCCAGCAGCTTCCGACAGGGGTATCTGGACACCATATATTTT	CASSFRQGYLDTIYF
TRBV7-9	NA	TRBJ1-5	NA	TGTGCCAGCAGCTACGGTAGCAATCAGCCCCAGCATTTT	CASSYGSNQPQHF
TRBV5-6	NA	TRBJ2-7	NA	TGTGCCAGCACCCGGCGGCAGGGAACCTACGAGCAGTACTTC	CASTRRQGTYEQYF
TRBV28	NA	TRBJ2-7	TRBD1	TGTGCCAGCAGTTTAGGGACAGGGGTCTCCTACGAGCAGTACTTC	CASSLGTGVSYEQYF
TRBV7-3	NA	TRBJ2-6	NA	TGTGCCAGCAGCTTAACTGCGAGCTCTGGGGCCAACGTCCTGACTTTC	CASSLTASSGANVLTF
TRBV18	NA	TRBJ1-1	NA	TGTGCCAGCTCACCAAGCGGGGAGGGAGCTTTCTTT	CASSPSGEGAFF
TRBV19	NA	TRBJ1-2	TRBD1	TGTGCCAGTAGTGCTTCAGACAGGGGTCGTGGCTACACCTTC	CASSASDRGRGYTF
TRBV9	NA	TRBJ1-1	NA	TGTGCCAGCAGCGTAGATTTCCGAGCTGGTGAAGCTTTCTTT	CASSVDFRAGEAFF
TRBV19	NA	TRBJ1-4	NA	TGTGCCAGTAGTCACAGGGAAATTAATGAAAAACTGTTTTTT	CASSHREINEKLFF
TRBV7-2	NA	TRBJ2-7	TRBD2	TGTGCCAGCAGCTTATTGGTGACGAGCGGGGCCTCCGAGCAGTACTTC	CASSLLVTSGASEQYF
TRBV19	NA	TRBJ1-5	TRBD1	TGTGCCAGTAGTATAGATGACAGGGCAGATCAGCCCCAGCATTTT	CASSIDDRADQPQHF
TRBV7-9	few	TRBJ2-7	NA	TGTGCCAGCAGCCAACAATATTACGAGCAGTACTTC	CASSQQYYEQYF
TRBV6-5	NA	TRBJ1-2	TRBD1	TGTGCCAGCACGACAGGGAACGGCTATGGCTACACCTTC	CASTTGNGYGYTF
TRBV6-6	NA	TRBJ2-3	NA	TGTGCCAGCAGAAACCTCGGACTTGCAGATACGCAGTATTTT	CASRNLGLADTQYF